These 5 T cell receptor beta chains were sequenced from one sample in a study of T cell responses to AZD1222 COVID-19 vaccine. Using immunoSEQ multiplex PCR, the repertoire was profiled, and TCRdb retains in-frame clones only, with some absent. The sample has approximately 110,000 clones, more than 85% seen once. The sample in question was peripheral blood, obtained on day 0 of AZD1222 vaccination. These receptors originate from an adult in good health.

The rearrangement links TRBV7-2 to TRBJ1-6, with unresolved D. The CDR3 spans 14 residues. Germline loops: CDR1 SGHTA, CDR2 FQGNSA. The V gene lost 4 bases and the J gene lost 7 bases, with 11 bases spanning the gap. The CDR3 DNA sequence: TGTGCCAGCAGCTCAGAGGGCGGCAATTCACCCCTCCACTTT. Translated: CASSSEGGNSPLHF.

The chain carries TRBV24-1 and TRBJ2-1; 7 bases map to TRBD2. Trimming at V came to 4 bases and at J to 8 bases, leaving 7 bases not matched to a gene. This CDR3 comprises 14 residues. The germline V gene encodes CDR1 KGHDR and CDR2 SFDVKD. The CDR3 here is CATSDRMGGDEQFF. The DNA for the CDR3 is TGTGCCACCAGTGACCGGATGGGGGGGGATGAGCAGTTCTTC.

The V call is TRBV2, the J call TRBJ1-5, with D perhaps matching TRBD1 (5 bases). Germline lookup yields CDR1 SNHLY and CDR2 FYNNEI. Trimming shortened V by 4 bases and J by 1 base, and 5 bases separated the two germline ends. There are 13 residues in the CDR3. The chain's CDR3 is CASSGQSNQPQHF. The DNA of the CDR3 is TGTGCCAGCAGTGGACAGAGCAATCAGCCCCAGCATTTT.

The chain couples TRBV7-2 to TRBJ2-7; a possible D gene is TRBD1 (5 bases). The CDR3 spans 15 residues. Germline V gene sequence: CDR1 SGHTA, CDR2 FQGNSA. V was pared by 2 bases and J by 5 bases, with 16 bases between. In DNA, the CDR3 is TGTGCCAGCAGCTTAATCCAGGGCCCGATCAACGAGCAGTACTTC. Amino acids: CASSLIQGPINEQYF.

The rearrangement links TRBV6-5 to TRBJ2-7; 10 bases align to TRBD2. After removal of 10 bases from V and 2 bases from J, the junction contained 5 bases not matched to a gene. This CDR3 is built from 13 residues. Germline lookup yields CDR1 MNHEY and CDR2 SVGAGI. Written as DNA, the CDR3 is TGTGCCACCTTAGCGGGAGGAGCCTACGAGCAGTACTTC. It is translated as CATLAGGAYEQYF.